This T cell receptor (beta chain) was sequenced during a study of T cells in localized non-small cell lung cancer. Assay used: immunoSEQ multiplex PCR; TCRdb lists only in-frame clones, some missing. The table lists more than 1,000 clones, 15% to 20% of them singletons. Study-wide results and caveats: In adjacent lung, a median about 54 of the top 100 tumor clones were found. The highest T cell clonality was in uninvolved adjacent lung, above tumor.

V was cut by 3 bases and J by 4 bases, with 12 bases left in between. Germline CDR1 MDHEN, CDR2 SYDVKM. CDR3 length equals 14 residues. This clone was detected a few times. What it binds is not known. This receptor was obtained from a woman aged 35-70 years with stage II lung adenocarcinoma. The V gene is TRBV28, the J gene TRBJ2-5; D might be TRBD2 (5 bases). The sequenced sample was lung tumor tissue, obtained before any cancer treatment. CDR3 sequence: CASSLGFGGETQYF. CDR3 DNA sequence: TGTGCCAGCAGTTTGGGGTTCGGAGGAGAGACCCAGTACTTC.